This T cell receptor (beta chain) was captured in a study of beta chain features in type 1 diabetes. This clone was observed a few times. The V gene lost 5 bases and the J gene lost 5 bases, with 9 bases spanning the gap. CDR3 length: 13 residues. Per germline, CDR1 SEHNR and CDR2 FQNEAQ (reference sequence). Expressed TCRB transcripts got sequenced, as all isolated RNA was reverse transcribed. Generated by immunoSEQ multiplex PCR, the TCRdb table keeps only in-frame clones and is missing some. The data contain tens of thousands of clones, around three fifths of them singletons. This clonotype was sampled from a woman aged 18-29 years in good health. Sequences were obtained from Tregs from blood. This chain joins TRBV7-9 and TRBJ2-2; maybe TRBD2 (5 bases). In nucleotides, the CDR3 is TGTGCCAGCAGCCCATCGGGGACCGGGGAGCTGTTTTTT. Protein: CASSPSGTGELFF.